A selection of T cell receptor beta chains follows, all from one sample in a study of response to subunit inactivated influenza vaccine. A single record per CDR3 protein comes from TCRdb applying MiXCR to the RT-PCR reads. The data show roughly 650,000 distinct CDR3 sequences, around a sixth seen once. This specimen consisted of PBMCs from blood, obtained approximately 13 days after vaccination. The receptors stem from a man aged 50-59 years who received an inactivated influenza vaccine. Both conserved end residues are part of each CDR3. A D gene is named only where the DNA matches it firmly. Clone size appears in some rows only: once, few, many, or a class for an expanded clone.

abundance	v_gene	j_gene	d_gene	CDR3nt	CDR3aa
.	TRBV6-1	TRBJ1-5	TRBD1	TGTGCCAGCAGTGACCGACAGGGAGGCGGTCAGCCCCAGCATTTT	CASSDRQGGGQPQHF
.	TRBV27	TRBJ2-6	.	TGTGCCAGCAGTCCGTACGATGGGAGGTCTGGGGCCAACGTCCTGACTTTC	CASSPYDGRSGANVLTF
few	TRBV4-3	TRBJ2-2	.	TGCGCCAGCAGCCAAGATTGGGCCTGGGATGGAAGAAAGGCGACCGGGGAGCTGTTTTTT	CASSQDWAWDGRKATGELFF
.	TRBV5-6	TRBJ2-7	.	TGTGCCAGCAGCTCTAGCTTTGACATCTCCTACGAGCAGTACTTC	CASSSSFDISYEQYF
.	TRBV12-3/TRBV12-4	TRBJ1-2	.	TGTGCCAGCAGTTTCGGGCAGATAGCTAACTATGGCTACACCTTC	CASSFGQIANYGYTF
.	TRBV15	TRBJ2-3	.	TGTGCCACCAGCTCAGCTGGCAGCACAGATACGCAGTATTTT	CATSSAGSTDTQYF
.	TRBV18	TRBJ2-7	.	TGTGCCAGCTCACCTATGGGAACCTACGAGCAGTACTTC	CASSPMGTYEQYF
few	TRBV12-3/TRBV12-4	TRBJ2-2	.	TGTGCCGCGACTAGGGTGGGGGAGCTGTTTTTT	CAATRVGELFF
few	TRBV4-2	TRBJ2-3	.	TGTGCCAGCAGCCAAACTTCGTCGGCAGGGCCGGGCACAGATACGCAGTATTTT	CASSQTSSAGPGTDTQYF
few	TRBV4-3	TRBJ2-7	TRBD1	TGCGCCAGCAGCCTCCGGGACAGGAACTACGAGCAGTACTTC	CASSLRDRNYEQYF
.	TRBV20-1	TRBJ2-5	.	TGCAGTGCTCCGGACACCAACCAAGAGACCCAGTACTTC	CSAPDTNQETQYF
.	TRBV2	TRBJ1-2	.	TGTGCCAGCAGTGGCCTCCTCCGGATCAGCTATGGCTACACCTTC	CASSGLLRISYGYTF